A selection of T cell receptor beta chains follows, all from one sample in a study of CD8+ T cells in alopecia areata. Produced via immunoSEQ multiplex PCR; TCRdb's table is partial and in-frame only. The repertoire holds 170,000 or so clones, with around 60% as singletons. The sequencing here drew on CD8+ T cells sorted from blood, taken at week 24, from a patient treated with tofacitinib. Receptor source: a human donor with alopecia areata. The CDR3 runs from the conserved cysteine through the conserved F or W. Fields, in order: D gene, CDR3 length, V gene, J gene, clone size, CDR3 DNA, CDR3 protein. D genes are given only for firm matches. Clone size appears in some rows only: once, few, many, or a class for an expanded clone.

d_gene: -; len: 12; v_gene: TRBV11-3; j_gene: TRBJ2-5; abundance: -; CDR3nt: TGTGCCAGCAGCTTACTAGGGGGGACCCAGTACTTC; CDR3aa: CASSLLGGTQYF
d_gene: TRBD1; len: 14; v_gene: TRBV7-2; j_gene: TRBJ2-3; abundance: -; CDR3nt: TGTGCCAGCAGCTTAGTACAGGGGCCAGATACGCAGTATTTT; CDR3aa: CASSLVQGPDTQYF
d_gene: TRBD2; len: 14; v_gene: TRBV13; j_gene: TRBJ2-4; abundance: -; CDR3nt: TGTGCCAGCAGCTCAGGGACTAGCCAAAACATTCAGTACTTC; CDR3aa: CASSSGTSQNIQYF
d_gene: -; len: 15; v_gene: TRBV4-1; j_gene: TRBJ1-4; abundance: -; CDR3nt: TGCGCCAGCAGCCCATCCGGACCTCCTAATGAAAAACTGTTTTTT; CDR3aa: CASSPSGPPNEKLFF
d_gene: -; len: 14; v_gene: TRBV4-1; j_gene: TRBJ2-3; abundance: -; CDR3nt: TGCGCCAGCAGCCAAGATCAGGACCCTATCGGGCAGTATTTT; CDR3aa: CASSQDQDPIGQYF
d_gene: TRBD2; len: 17; v_gene: TRBV2; j_gene: TRBJ2-2; abundance: -; CDR3nt: TGTGCCAGCACCTGGACTAGCGGGGGGGCTTGGACCGGGGAGCTGTTTTTT; CDR3aa: CASTWTSGGAWTGELFF
d_gene: -; len: 12; v_gene: TRBV5-4; j_gene: TRBJ2-5; abundance: few; CDR3nt: TGTGCCACCTTTGACACCCAAGAGACCCAGTACTTC; CDR3aa: CATFDTQETQYF
d_gene: TRBD2; len: 15; v_gene: TRBV4-1; j_gene: TRBJ2-1; abundance: -; CDR3nt: TGCGCCAGCAGCCACCCTAGCGGGGGGGTCAATGAGCAGTTCTTC; CDR3aa: CASSHPSGGVNEQFF
d_gene: TRBD2; len: 15; v_gene: TRBV7-2; j_gene: TRBJ2-7; abundance: few; CDR3nt: TGTGCCAGCAGCGCACTAGCGACGGTCTCCTACGAGCAGTACTTC; CDR3aa: CASSALATVSYEQYF
d_gene: TRBD2; len: 15; v_gene: TRBV11-1; j_gene: TRBJ2-5; abundance: few; CDR3nt: TGTGCCAGCAGCTGGTTTCTAGCGGAGGAAGAGACCCAGTACTTC; CDR3aa: CASSWFLAEEETQYF
d_gene: -; len: 12; v_gene: TRBV29-1; j_gene: TRBJ1-2; abundance: -; CDR3nt: TGCAGCGTCAGGGTTGATGGCTGGGGCTACACCTTC; CDR3aa: CSVRVDGWGYTF
d_gene: -; len: 13; v_gene: TRBV27; j_gene: TRBJ2-7; abundance: -; CDR3nt: TGTGCCAGCAGCACCAATCACCCCTACGAGCAGTACTTC; CDR3aa: CASSTNHPYEQYF
d_gene: -; len: 11; v_gene: TRBV5-1; j_gene: TRBJ2-5; abundance: -; CDR3nt: TGCGCCAGCGACGGGGGAGAGACCCAGTACTTC; CDR3aa: CASDGGETQYF
d_gene: TRBD1; len: 15; v_gene: TRBV13; j_gene: TRBJ2-5; abundance: -; CDR3nt: TGTGCCAGCAGCCGCAAAGGGGACAGAGAAGAGACCCAGTACTTC; CDR3aa: CASSRKGDREETQYF
d_gene: -; len: 13; v_gene: TRBV12-1; j_gene: TRBJ1-1; abundance: few; CDR3nt: TGTGCCAGCAGCTTTGGAGCCGCCACTGAAGCTTTCTTT; CDR3aa: CASSFGAATEAFF
d_gene: -; len: 13; v_gene: TRBV6-1; j_gene: TRBJ1-5; abundance: -; CDR3nt: TGTGCCAGCAGTCGGAGTAGCAATCAGCCCCAGCATTTT; CDR3aa: CASSRSSNQPQHF
d_gene: -; len: 13; v_gene: TRBV4-1; j_gene: TRBJ2-1; abundance: -; CDR3nt: TGCGCCAGCAGCCAAGATCGGTATTTGGAGCAGTTCTTC; CDR3aa: CASSQDRYLEQFF
d_gene: -; len: 14; v_gene: TRBV9; j_gene: TRBJ2-3; abundance: once; CDR3nt: TGTGCCAGCAGCGTAGTGGCTAGCGCAGATACGCAGTATTTT; CDR3aa: CASSVVASADTQYF
d_gene: TRBD1; len: 15; v_gene: TRBV7-9; j_gene: TRBJ2-7; abundance: few; CDR3nt: TGTGCCAGCAGCCTAACCGGGACAGGGTCCTACGAGCAGTACTTC; CDR3aa: CASSLTGTGSYEQYF
d_gene: TRBD2; len: 15; v_gene: TRBV5-1; j_gene: TRBJ2-1; abundance: few; CDR3nt: TGCGCCAGCAGCTTGGGGACTAGCAGTTACAATGAGCAGTTCTTC; CDR3aa: CASSLGTSSYNEQFF
d_gene: -; len: 14; v_gene: TRBV13; j_gene: TRBJ1-4; abundance: -; CDR3nt: TGTGCCAGCAGCTGGGGGTCAACTAATGAAAAACTGTTTTTT; CDR3aa: CASSWGSTNEKLFF
d_gene: TRBD1; len: 14; v_gene: TRBV2; j_gene: TRBJ1-4; abundance: -; CDR3nt: TGTGCCAGCAGTGAAGCGCGGACAGGTGAAAAACTGTTTTTT; CDR3aa: CASSEARTGEKLFF
d_gene: -; len: 12; v_gene: TRBV13; j_gene: TRBJ2-7; abundance: -; CDR3nt: TGTGCCAGCAGCTCCCTGGGGAGCGAGCAGTACTTC; CDR3aa: CASSSLGSEQYF